These 22 T cell receptor beta chains were sequenced from one sample in a study of identical twins. TCRdb independently ran MiXCR on the 5' RACE reads; one entry per CDR3 protein. Of around 450,000 distinct CDR3 sequences listed, 14% are singletons. This same sample was also part of a study on yellow fever vaccine responses in identical twins.

The sample comprised CD4+ T cells sorted from blood. The receptors originated from a woman younger than 35 in good health.

The rearrangement links TRBV10-3 to TRBJ2-3, with D tentatively TRBD1 (6 bases). The V end lost 6 bases, the J end lost 3 bases, and 13 bases lay between the germline ends. The CDR3 has 14 residues. Germline CDR1 reads ENHRY; CDR2 reads SYGVKD. Written as DNA, the CDR3 is TGTGCCATCAGGGGGGCCGAGGGAACAGATACGCAGTATTTT. Translating gives CAIRGAEGTDTQYF.

V gene TRBV5-1 combines with J gene TRBJ1-6; a possible D gene is TRBD1 (6 bases). Trimming cost V 4 bases and J 6 bases, with 14 bases left between them. CDR3 length equals 15 residues. Germline assignment: CDR1 SGHRS and CDR2 YFSETQ. The CDR3 DNA follows: TGCGCCAGCAGCGTTACAGGGAAAAGTAATTCACCCCTCCACTTT. It is translated as CASSVTGKSNSPLHF. Full variable domain (remainder filled in from reference TRBV5-1 and TRBJ1-6): KAGVTQTPRYLIKTRGQQVTLSCSPISGHRSVSWYQQTPGQGLQFLFEYFSETQRNKGNFPGRFSGRQFSNSRSEMNVSTLELGDSALYLCASSVTGKSNSPLHFGNGTRLTVT.

V usage is TRBV7-8 and J usage is TRBJ2-1; TRBD2 agrees at 11 bases. The CDR3 runs to 16 residues. J gave up 5 bases and V 2 bases, and 5 bases lay outside the gene matches. CDR1 and CDR2 (germline): SGHVS, FQNEAQ. For the CDR3, the DNA is TGTGCCAGCAGCTTATTACTAGCGGGGGTAGACAATGAGCAGTTCTTC. It translates to CASSLLLAGVDNEQFF.

In this sample, this clonotype turned up a few times. The gene calls are TRBV25-1 and TRBJ2-2; TRBD1 matches at 9 bases. The germline CDR1 and CDR2 sequences are MGHDK and SYGVNS. Germline trimming cut 5 bases from V and 5 bases from J; bases unmatched to any gene: 6. The CDR3 extends over 15 amino acids. In nucleotides, the CDR3 is TGTGCCAGCAGTCCGGACAGGGGCCGGACCGGGGAGCTGTTTTTT. Encoded protein: CASSPDRGRTGELFF.

This sequence joins TRBV25-1 and TRBJ1-6, with TRBD1 as a possible D gene (5 bases). V was pared by 0 bases and J by 9 bases, with 18 bases between. CDR1 is MGHDK, CDR2 SYGVNS, per germline. The CDR3 totals 17 residues. The CDR3 loop is CASSEYQSGQGRSPLHF. DNA of the CDR3: TGTGCCAGCAGTGAATATCAATCTGGGCAGGGCCGTTCACCCCTCCACTTT.

This rearrangement joins TRBV20-1 to TRBJ1-5; weak D call: TRBD1 (5 bases). The CDR3 is 12 amino acids. The germline V gene encodes CDR1 DFQATT and CDR2 SNEGSKA (reference sequence). V gave up 7 bases and J gave up 6 bases, with 13 bases separating them. DNA of the CDR3: TGCAGTGTTGGCCAGGGAGCTCAGCCCCAGCATTTT. This encodes CSVGQGAQPQHF.

In DNA, the CDR3 is TGTGCCAGCAGCGCACAGGGGTTTAATTCACCCCTCCACTTT. It specifies CASSAQGFNSPLHF. V is TRBV7-9 and J is TRBJ1-6; the match to TRBD1 covers 7 bases. V dropped 5 bases and J dropped 6; count of bases not matched to a gene: 4. The CDR3 has 14 residues. Germline-derived CDR1 and CDR2 are SEHNR and FQNEAQ (reference sequence).

Many counts were recorded for this clonotype. The chain uses TRBV7-2 and TRBJ2-7; possible D gene TRBD2, 6 bases. V was shortened by 3 bases and J by 6 bases, with 18 bases between the two germline ends. Looked up from germline, CDR1 is SGHTA and CDR2 is FQGNSA. CDR3 size: 15 residues. In DNA form, the CDR3 reads TGTGCCAGCAGCTTCCCGAGGGGACTGGGTGGCGAGCAGTACTTC. Protein product: CASSFPRGLGGEQYF. The full variable domain, its missing parts supplied by reference TRBV7-2 and TRBJ2-7, is GAGVSQSPSNKVTEKGKDVELRCDPISGHTALYWYRQSLGQGLEFLIYFQGNSAPDKSGLPSDRFSAERTGGSVSTLTIQRTQQEDSAVYLCASSFPRGLGGEQYFGPGTRLTVT.

The gene calls are TRBV12-3 or TRBV12-4 and TRBJ2-7; 8 bases fit TRBD1. V was clipped by 6 bases and J by 7 bases; unmatched bases: 8. This CDR3 region has 13 residues. The CDR3 here is CASRKTGAGEQYF. The CDR3 DNA reads as TGTGCCAGCAGAAAGACAGGGGCGGGGGAGCAGTACTTC.

This clonotype occurred a few times. V is TRBV12-3 or TRBV12-4 and J is TRBJ2-7; 9 bases map to TRBD1. The CDR3 covers 15 residues. Trimming removed 5 bases from V and 3 bases from J; junction bases left unmatched: 8. CDR3 DNA sequence: TGTGCCAGCAGTAAAGGGGGACAGGGAAGCTACGAGCAGTACTTC. Protein product: CASSKGGQGSYEQYF.

The rearrangement uses TRBV11-2 and TRBJ1-1; no reliable D call. The CDR3 consists of 14 residues. V lost 4 bases and J 5 bases, leaving 14 bases between the germline ends. In germline, CDR1 is SGHAT, CDR2 FQNNGV. CDR3 in DNA: TGTGCCAGCAGCTCAACACGACACGGTACTGAAGCTTTCTTT. It translates to CASSSTRHGTEAFF. The full variable domain, completed using reference TRBV11-2 and TRBJ1-1, is EAGVAQSPRYKIIEKRQSVAFWCNPISGHATLYWYQQILGQGPKLLIQFQNNGVVDDSQLPKDRFSAERLKGVDSTLKIQPAKLEDSAVYLCASSSTRHGTEAFFGQGTRLTVV.

This clonotype was detected a few times. The chain couples TRBV11-2 to TRBJ2-7; D uncertain. Germline lookup yields CDR1 SGHAT and CDR2 FQNNGV. The CDR3 loop spans 14 amino acids. V was trimmed by 1 base and J by 4 bases, leaving 11 bases between them. CDR3 in amino acids: CASSLGELGYEQYF. Written as DNA, the CDR3 is TGTGCCAGCAGCTTAGGGGAACTGGGGTACGAGCAGTACTTC.

This clonotype has just a few counts. This chain uses TRBV28 with TRBJ2-1, with D possibly TRBD2 on 6 matching bases. Per germline, CDR1 MDHEN and CDR2 SYDVKM. This CDR3 spans 14 amino acids. V was pared by 10 bases and J by 10 bases, with 23 bases between. CDR3: CATGRGLLYVEQFF. The CDR3 bases are TGTGCCACCGGACGCGGACTACTTTACGTAGAGCAGTTCTTC.

This sequence joins TRBV5-6 and TRBJ2-3; D is possibly TRBD2 (6 bases). CDR1 SGHDT and CDR2 YYEEEE come from the germline V gene. The V and J ends lost 0 bases and 7 bases respectively, with 15 bases between them. The CDR3 runs to 15 residues. This CDR3 is CASSLEWQRGNTQYF. The CDR3 nucleotides are TGTGCCAGCAGCTTGGAGTGGCAACGCGGGAATACGCAGTATTTT.

This clonotype was found a few times. The J gene is TRBJ2-5, the V gene TRBV11-3, with D maybe TRBD1 (5 bases). CDR1 is SGHNT and CDR2 is YENEEA in the germline V gene. Trimming took 1 base from V and 6 from J, leaving 15 bases between them. The CDR3 extends over 15 amino acids. For the CDR3, the DNA is TGTGCCAGCAGCTTAGCCCCAGGGTCGCAGCAGACCCAGTACTTC. Translation: CASSLAPGSQQTQYF.

This chain links TRBV11-2 with TRBJ2-7; TRBD1 matches at 7 bases. The germline CDR1 and CDR2 sequences are SGHAT and FQNNGV. The CDR3 has 14 residues. Trimming took 7 bases from V and 1 from J; bases not matched to a gene: 7. This chain's CDR3 is CASKGQVASYEQYF. CDR3 nucleotide sequence: TGTGCCAGCAAAGGACAGGTGGCGTCCTACGAGCAGTACTTC.

This clonotype was counted many times. One junction end disagrees with the germline gene, perhaps due to a read error. CDR3 sequence (DNA): TGTGCCAGCAGCTTAGGGGACACTGAAGCTTTCTTT. It encodes CASSLGDTEAFF. The chain uses TRBV12-3 or TRBV12-4 and TRBJ1-1; maybe TRBD1 (5 bases). The length of the CDR3 is 12 residues.

This rearrangement joins TRBV11-2 to TRBJ2-3, with 7 positions matching TRBD2. Germline V gives CDR1 SGHAT, CDR2 FQNNGV. The V and J ends lost 2 bases and 3 bases, in that order; junction bases with no gene match: 17. CDR3 length: 19 amino acids. The CDR3 DNA follows: TGTGCCAGCAGCTTATCCTTCCCGGCAAGCGGGGCAGTTACAGATACGCAGTATTTT. This gives the protein CASSLSFPASGAVTDTQYF.

This chain connects TRBV9 to TRBJ2-3; D is possibly TRBD1 or TRBD2 (5 bases each). CDR1 SGDLS and CDR2 YYNGEE come from the germline V gene. There are 16 residues in the CDR3. V shed 0 bases and J shed 0 bases, with 11 bases lying between them. CDR3 bases: TGTGCCAGCAGCGTAGCTAACGGGGACAGCACAGATACGCAGTATTTT. Its protein is CASSVANGDSTDTQYF. Variable domain in full (rest from reference TRBV9 and TRBJ2-3): DSGVTQTPKHLITATGQRVTLRCSPRSGDLSVYWYQQSLDQGLQFLIQYYNGEERAKGNILERFSAQQFPDLHSELNLSSLELGDSALYFCASSVANGDSTDTQYFGPGTRLTVL.

CDR3 residues: CASSQTPGQNTGELFF. The CDR3 DNA reads TGCGCCAGCAGCCAGACTCCCGGACAGAACACCGGGGAGCTGTTTTTT. The gene calls are TRBV4-3 and TRBJ2-2, with D maybe TRBD1 (5 bases). The CDR3 is 16 residues long. In germline, CDR1 is LGHNA, CDR2 YSLEER. V shed 3 bases and J shed 1 base, with 12 bases lying between them.

The chain is built from TRBV6-2 or TRBV6-3 and TRBJ2-1, with 8 bases matching TRBD2. The V gene's germline CDR1 is MNHEY and CDR2 SVGEGT. V was pared by 5 bases and J by 6 bases, with 9 bases of the junction left unmatched. CDR3 size: 15 residues. The CDR3 DNA reads as TGTGCCAGCAGTGGTAGCGGGGAAAGGGGCAATGAGCAGTTCTTC. Its protein product is CASSGSGERGNEQFF.

This clonotype has ten or more counts. The chain joins TRBV2 to TRBJ2-3, with D hard to call. V was clipped by 5 bases and J by 5 bases, with 5 bases between them. Germline V CDR1 and CDR2: SNHLY, FYNNEI. The CDR3 covers 11 residues. The CDR3 sequence: CASSWGDTQYF. The CDR3 DNA sequence: TGTGCCAGCAGTTGGGGAGATACGCAGTATTTT.